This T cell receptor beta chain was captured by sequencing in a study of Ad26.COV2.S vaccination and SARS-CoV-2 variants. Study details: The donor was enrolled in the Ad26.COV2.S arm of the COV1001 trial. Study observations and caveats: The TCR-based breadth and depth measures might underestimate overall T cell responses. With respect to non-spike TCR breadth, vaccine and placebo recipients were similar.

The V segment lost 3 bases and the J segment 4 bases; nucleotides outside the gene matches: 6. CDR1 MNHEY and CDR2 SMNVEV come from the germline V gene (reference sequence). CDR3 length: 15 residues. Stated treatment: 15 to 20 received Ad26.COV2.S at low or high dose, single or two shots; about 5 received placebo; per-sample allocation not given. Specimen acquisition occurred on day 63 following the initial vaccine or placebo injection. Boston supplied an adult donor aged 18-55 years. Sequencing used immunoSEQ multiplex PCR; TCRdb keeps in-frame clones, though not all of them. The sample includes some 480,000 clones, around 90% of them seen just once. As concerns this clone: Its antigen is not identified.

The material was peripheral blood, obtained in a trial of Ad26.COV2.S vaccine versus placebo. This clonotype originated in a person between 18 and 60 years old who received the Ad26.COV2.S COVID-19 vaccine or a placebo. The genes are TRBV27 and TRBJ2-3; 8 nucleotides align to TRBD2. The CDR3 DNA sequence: TGTGCCAGCAGTTTGACTGGGCGGGGGGCAGATACGCAGTATTTT. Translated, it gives CASSLTGRGADTQYF.